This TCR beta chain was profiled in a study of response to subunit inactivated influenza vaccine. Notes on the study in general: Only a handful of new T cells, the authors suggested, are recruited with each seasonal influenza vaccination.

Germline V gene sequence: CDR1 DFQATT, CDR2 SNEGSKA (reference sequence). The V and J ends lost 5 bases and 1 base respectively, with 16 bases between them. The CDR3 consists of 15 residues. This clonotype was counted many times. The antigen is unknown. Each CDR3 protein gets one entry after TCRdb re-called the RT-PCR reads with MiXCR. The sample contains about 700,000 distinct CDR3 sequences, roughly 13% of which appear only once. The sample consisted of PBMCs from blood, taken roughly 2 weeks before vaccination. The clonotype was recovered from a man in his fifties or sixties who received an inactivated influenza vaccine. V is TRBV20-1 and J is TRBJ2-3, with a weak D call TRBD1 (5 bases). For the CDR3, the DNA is TGCAGTGCTGATATTAGGGGCTCGGGCACAGATACGCAGTATTTT. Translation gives CSADIRGSGTDTQYF.